This paragraph reports one T cell receptor beta chain. This clonotype appeared many times. Its binding antigen is unknown. No per-base quality is available; no much larger clone lies one base away. The V end gives up 7 bases and the J end 0 bases, leaving 3 bases in the junction not matched to a gene. According to the germline V gene, CDR1 reads SGHRS and CDR2 reads YFSETQ. CDR3 length: 13 amino acids, cysteine to phenylalanine. The entry retains the CDR3 DNA only, 39 bases that are in frame from base 1. Stable Graves' hyperthyroidism was defined as no progression to ophthalmopathy during 18 months of follow-up. The hyperthyroidism patients were between 18 and 65 years old and newly diagnosed, with a disease duration of less than 2 months. The study excluded patients with uncontrolled infections, other autoimmune diseases, pregnancy or lactation. Diagnoses were established on the basis of clinical symptoms, serum thyroxine and TRAb, thyroid ultrasound, and orbital computed tomography. PBMCs were isolated from approximately 10 ml of fresh peripheral blood by Ficoll-Paque density gradient centrifugation. Total RNA was extracted with Trizol reagent, and quality was checked on an Agilent 2100 Bioanalyzer.

TCR beta CDR3 regions were amplified from RNA transcripts. A first-round RT-PCR of the TCR CDR3 used the HTBI primer set with the Qiagen OneStep RT-PCR kit. Libraries were constructed in a second round of multiplex PCR, after which size selection and purification were performed. Sequencing of the libraries was done on an Illumina HiSeq2000 using paired-end 100 bp reads. The original pipeline was this. SOAPnuke was used to process the raw data, with reads discarded if the reads contained adapters or uncalled bases, had a mean Phred below 15, or lacked an exact constant-primer or identifier match. High-quality paired reads were merged with COPE v1.2.5, and unique nucleotide sequences were defined as clonotypes. MiTCR v1.1 was used to align clonotypes to the IMGT TRBV, TRBD and TRBJ reference segments. The analysis was restricted to V-J combinations with a frequency above 0.0001, which together covered 99% to 99.2% of the repertoires. A TCS score was defined as the ratio of F50 (clonal expansion) to E x V (chaos), with BLOSUM62-based TCRdist applied between CDR3 peptides within each V-J. Welch's t-statistics and random forest reduced 450 to 600 V-J features to roughly 13, which were used in a naive Bayes classifier (R e1071). TCRdb itself trimmed the public reads at Q25 with fastp, ran MiXCR and retained productive beta chains. All rows with the same CDR3 protein become a single entry with the most common DNA and genes. TCRdb assigned the V and J calls; the authors' analysis was not used. The sample table lists about 290,000 distinct CDR3 sequences, around a sixth of them with a count of one. The ten biggest clones cover roughly 33% of the sample.

This sample was included in a study of T cells in Graves' hyperthyroidism and ophthalmopathy (dated by TCRdb to between 2017 and 2020). About the full investigation: Peripheral blood was sampled at the time of initial diagnosis, prior to any treatment. TCR V-J signatures able to tell the groups apart were searched for in a discovery cohort of 95 or so patients, of whom about 40 had Graves' ophthalmopathy and roughly 58 had stable Graves' hyperthyroidism. Prospective prediction of ophthalmopathy was tested in an independent validation cohort consisting of under 20 hyperthyroidism patients and more than 15 patients who later progressed to ophthalmopathy. The roughly 90 discovery patients were divided at random into training and test sets in a 7:3 ratio. The study also compared thyroid tissue and blood T-cell repertoires from roughly 6 Graves' hyperthyroidism patients. After sampling, hyperthyroidism patients received methimazole starting at 30 mg daily, and ophthalmopathy patients received high-dose intravenous methylprednisolone. TCR Vbeta CDR3 sequencing of roughly 140 peripheral blood samples (over 40 ophthalmopathy, 70 to 85 hyperthyroidism and approximately 17 progressor patients) is reported in the paper.

Here is what the overall study found, with its caveats: Most expanded thyroid clonotypes (frequency above 0.001) were also detected in blood, suggesting blood repertoires may reflect thyroid immune responses. Sample size was not statistically predetermined, and investigators were not blinded to group allocation. Ophthalmopathy was separated from stable hyperthyroidism by a 13 V-J signature model, with approximately 86% sensitivity and just over 81% specificity obtained in cross-validation and 80%/75% obtained in testing. In validation, the model predicted progression to ophthalmopathy with approximately 70% sensitivity and less than 75% specificity, a median of around six months before onset.

The TCR was taken from a man in his thirties or forties with Graves' hyperthyroidism. Sequencing used blood. The rearranged chain carries TRBV5-1 and TRBJ2-7; TRBD2 matches 8 bases in the middle. The bases are TGCGCCAGCGGAAGCGGGAGCTCCTACGAGCAGTACTTC. This codes for CASGSGSSYEQYF. Where the CDR3 stops, the reference TRBV5-1 and TRBJ2-7 genes take over; the full variable domain is KAGVTQTPRYLIKTRGQQVTLSCSPISGHRSVSWYQQTPGQGLQFLFEYFSETQRNKGNFPGRFSGRQFSNSRSEMNVSTLELGDSALYLCASGSGSSYEQYFGPGTRLTVT.